This record covers a single T cell receptor beta chain. Its antigen is undetermined. The CDR3 spans 12 residues. V was pared by 7 bases and J by 5 bases, with 5 bases of the junction left unmatched. Germline loops: CDR1 SQVTM, CDR2 ANQGSEA. This sample stems from a study of metastatic and nonmetastatic thyroid tumors. Whole-study results and caveats: Significantly higher TCR beta diversity was reportedly seen in malignant thyroid tumors than benign nodules, in blood and tumor.

Thyroid surgery took place with no prior treatment in any patient. MiXCR reprocessed the PCR reads for TCRdb. The repertoire consists of a few thousand clones, with about 33% occurring once and the leading ten covering 20% to 30%. The sequenced sample consisted of adjacent normal tissue. The rearrangement joins TRBV29-1 to TRBJ2-3, with 8 bases aligning to TRBD2. The TCR sequence derives from a female donor with papillary thyroid cancer or a benign thyroid nodule (not recorded which). Some clones in this sample may be carry-over from other donors' samples. Here the CDR3 DNA reads TGCAGCGAGCGGGAGCAGGGAGATACGCAGTATTTT. This gives the protein CSEREQGDTQYF.